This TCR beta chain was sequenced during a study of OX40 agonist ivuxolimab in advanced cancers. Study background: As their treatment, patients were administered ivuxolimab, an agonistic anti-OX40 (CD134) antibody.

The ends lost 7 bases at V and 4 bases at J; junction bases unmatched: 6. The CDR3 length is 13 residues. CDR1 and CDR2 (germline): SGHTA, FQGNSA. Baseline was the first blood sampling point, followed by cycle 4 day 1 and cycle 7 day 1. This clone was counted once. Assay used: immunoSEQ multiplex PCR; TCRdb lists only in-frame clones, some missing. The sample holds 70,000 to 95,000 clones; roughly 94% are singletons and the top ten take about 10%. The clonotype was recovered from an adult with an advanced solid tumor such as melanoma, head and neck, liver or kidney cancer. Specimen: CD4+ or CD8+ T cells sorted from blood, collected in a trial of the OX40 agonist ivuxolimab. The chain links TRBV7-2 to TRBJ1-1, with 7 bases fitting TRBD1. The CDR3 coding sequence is TGTGCCAGCAACACAGGGGCGGGCACTGAAGCTTTCTTT. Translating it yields CASNTGAGTEAFF.